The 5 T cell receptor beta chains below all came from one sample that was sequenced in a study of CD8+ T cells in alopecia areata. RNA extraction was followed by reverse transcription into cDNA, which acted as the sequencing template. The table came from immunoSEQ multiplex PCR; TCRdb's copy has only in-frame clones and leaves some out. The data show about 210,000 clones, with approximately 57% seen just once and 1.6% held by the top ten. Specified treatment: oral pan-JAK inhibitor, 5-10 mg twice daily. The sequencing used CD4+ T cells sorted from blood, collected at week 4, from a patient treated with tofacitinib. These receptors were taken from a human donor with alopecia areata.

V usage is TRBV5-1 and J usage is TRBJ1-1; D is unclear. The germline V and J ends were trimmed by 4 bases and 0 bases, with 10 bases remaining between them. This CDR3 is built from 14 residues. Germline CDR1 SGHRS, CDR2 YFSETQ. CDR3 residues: CASSAHSLNTEAFF. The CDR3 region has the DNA TGCGCCAGCAGCGCCCACTCCCTGAACACTGAAGCTTTCTTT.

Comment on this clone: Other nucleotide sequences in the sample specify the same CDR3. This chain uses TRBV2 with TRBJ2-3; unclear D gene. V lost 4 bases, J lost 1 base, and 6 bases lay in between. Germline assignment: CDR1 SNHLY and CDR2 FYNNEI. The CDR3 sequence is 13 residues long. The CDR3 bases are TGTGCCAGCAGTGGGCAGCGCACAGATACGCAGTATTTT. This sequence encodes CASSGQRTDTQYF.

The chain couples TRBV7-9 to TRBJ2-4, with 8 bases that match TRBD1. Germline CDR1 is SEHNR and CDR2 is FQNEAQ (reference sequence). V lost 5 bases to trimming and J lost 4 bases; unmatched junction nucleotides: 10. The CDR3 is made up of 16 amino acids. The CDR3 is CASSANPGQDKNIQYF. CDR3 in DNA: TGTGCCAGCAGCGCGAACCCGGGACAGGATAAAAACATTCAGTACTTC.

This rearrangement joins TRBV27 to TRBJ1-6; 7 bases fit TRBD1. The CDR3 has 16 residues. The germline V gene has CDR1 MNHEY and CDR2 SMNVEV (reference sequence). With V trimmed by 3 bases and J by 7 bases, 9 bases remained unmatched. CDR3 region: CASSFRTAGGNSPLHF. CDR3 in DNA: TGTGCCAGCAGTTTCCGCACCGCAGGGGGGAATTCACCCCTCCACTTT.

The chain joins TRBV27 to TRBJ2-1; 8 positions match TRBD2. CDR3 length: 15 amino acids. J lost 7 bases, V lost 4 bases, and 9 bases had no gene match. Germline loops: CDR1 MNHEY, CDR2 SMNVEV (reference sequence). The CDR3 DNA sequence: TGTGCCAGCAGTTCTATAACCGGGACTAGAAATGAGCAGTTCTTC. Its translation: CASSSITGTRNEQFF.